This TCR beta chain comes out of a study of T-cell memory formation after mild COVID-19. 5'RACE primed from the constant segment yielded TCR alpha and TCR beta cDNA libraries bearing sample barcodes and UMIs. TCRdb ran MiXCR on the 5' RACE reads and lists one entry per CDR3 protein. Of just under 550,000 distinct CDR3 sequences in the sample, roughly 20% were seen once. Trimming shortened V by 7 bases and J by 6 bases, and 16 bases separated the two germline ends. CDR1 and CDR2 (germline): SGHTA, FQGTGA. The CDR3 has 13 amino acids. Findings of the study overall: Chiefly within CM and EM were the contracting CD4+ clones; CD8+ ones were within EMRA. Balance between CD4 and CD8 was seen in clones contracting day 15 to 85, and a CD4+ lean was seen in later expanders. The authors left the SARS-CoV-2 specificity of second-wave clones peaking on day 37 unconfirmed.

This clonotype was detected only a few times. Its antigen is undetermined. The rearrangement uses TRBV7-3 and TRBJ2-7, with a possible D match to TRBD2 (6 bases). This TCR came from an adult woman who had mild COVID-19 (a few samples of this study predate the infection). Cell type and time point are not known. The sequenced sample consisted of PBMCs or a T cell subset sorted from them (not recorded which). CDR3 sequence reads: CASTRVVGGEQYF. CDR3 DNA: TGTGCCAGCACCCGAGTGGTGGGGGGCGAGCAGTACTTC.